This T cell receptor (beta chain) was sequenced during a study of regulatory T cells in long-lasting Graves disease. TCR beta libraries were built with iRepertoire HTBI primers and Arm-PCR of CDR3 regions. TCRdb re-derived calls from the multiplex PCR reads in MiXCR, one entry per CDR3 protein. The sample holds around 250,000 distinct CDR3 sequences, under 20% seen once. In germline, CDR1 is SGHNT, CDR2 YYREEE (reference sequence). The CDR3 contains 14 residues when both ends are counted. The time point: newly diagnosed GD, antithyroid drugs for less than 3 months. PBMC RNA served as the TCR library source. This clonotype showed up many times. No DNA is shown, since the ends of the CDR3 on it are uncertain; the CDR3 is the one TCRdb lists. The sample was also reused in another study, on T cells in Graves' hyperthyroidism and ophthalmopathy.

The J gene is TRBJ2-1, the V gene TRBV5-4; the D segment call TRBD1 is taken from the table without a DNA check. The TCR comes from a woman in her 30s with Graves disease. Sequenced material: peripheral blood mononuclear cells (PBMCs), taken at new diagnosis, from a patient treated with antithyroid drugs. The CDR3 loop reads CASSFSVGGGAKFF.